The rows below give T cell receptor beta chains drawn from one sample of a study of blood T cells in healthy people across ages. TCRdb fed the 5' RACE reads into MiXCR, producing one record per CDR3 protein. The sample consists of hundreds of thousands of distinct CDR3 sequences, about 54% of them appearing once. The sequenced sample consisted of blood. The receptors stem from a man aged 55 to 70 in good health. Both conserved end residues are part of each CDR3. The D gene is left open where the match is weak.

v_gene,d_gene,j_gene,CDR3aa
TRBV10-3,.,TRBJ1-5,CAISESSRQPQHF
TRBV27,.,TRBJ1-5,CASSSSWSPNQPQHF
TRBV20-1,TRBD1,.,CSAPRQGANEQYF
TRBV20-1,TRBD2,TRBJ2-5,CSATPGLGSSQYF
TRBV29-1,TRBD1,TRBJ2-7,CSAKQGSYEQYF
TRBV28,TRBD1,TRBJ2-3,CASGSGQGGTDTQYF
TRBV20-1,.,TRBJ2-5,CSARGAEAQETQYF
TRBV15,.,TRBJ2-1,CATSRVGQGRYNEQFF
TRBV15,.,TRBJ2-5,CATSRTTGETQYF
TRBV5-1,.,TRBJ2-7,CASSLVTGNSYEQYF
TRBV4-1,.,TRBJ2-7,CASSQRAEGFRYEQYF
TRBV7-3,.,TRBJ1-6,CASSLLTGNNSPLHF
TRBV18,TRBD1,TRBJ1-1,CASSPRTGSDTEAFF
TRBV25-1,.,TRBJ1-4,CASSEYGGNEKLFF
TRBV9,TRBD2,TRBJ2-5,CASSAERGGWETQYF
TRBV20-1,.,TRBJ1-5,CSARARTVNQPQHF
TRBV3-1,TRBD2,TRBJ2-1,CASSPPRGRNNEQFF
TRBV3-1,TRBD1,TRBJ1-1,CASSPMDRARAEAFF
TRBV5-1,TRBD1,TRBJ1-1,CASSLEGANTEAFF
TRBV4-1,.,TRBJ1-6,CASSQDLSGQTYNSPLHF
TRBV6-1,TRBD1,TRBJ1-1,CASSRPGGQVNTEAFF
TRBV7-2,.,TRBJ1-2,CASSLLGTGYGYTF
TRBV5-6,.,TRBJ2-1,CASSPSRQDYSYNEQFF
TRBV2,.,TRBJ2-1,CASRDRGGGVGNEQFF
TRBV5-1,.,TRBJ2-5,CASSGGPSSETQYF
TRBV12-5,TRBD1,.,CASGLGTGGETQYF
TRBV20-1,TRBD1,.,CSAAEGDRGYEQYF
TRBV4-2,TRBD2,TRBJ2-1,CASSQGQTSGGADEQFF
TRBV7-2,TRBD1,.,CASSSPPTGILYEQYF
TRBV7-6,.,TRBJ2-1,CASSPGLAVTYNEQFF
TRBV14,.,TRBJ2-2,CASSQEWGSITGELFF
TRBV5-1,.,TRBJ2-5,CASSSRTPQETQYF
TRBV6-2/TRBV6-3,.,TRBJ2-1,CASSSSSYEQFF
TRBV5-1,.,TRBJ2-5,CASTVLSGASRSETQYF
TRBV3-1,.,TRBJ1-5,CASSQGPPHQPQHF
TRBV10-3,.,TRBJ1-1,CAISLQGMNTEAFF
TRBV7-8,.,TRBJ2-5,CASSPLETEGNEQYF
TRBV14,.,TRBJ2-7,CASGQASGGEAQYF
TRBV7-2,.,TRBJ2-3,CASSLELPRTDTQYF
TRBV20-1,TRBD1,TRBJ1-1,CSALPGQGGTEAFF
TRBV11-3,.,.,CASSRNAGFQETQYF
TRBV7-2,TRBD1,TRBJ2-7,CASSSGTAYNEQYF